The clone carrying this TCR beta chain showed up just a few times. As yet, its antigen is unknown. The ends were cut back, 4 bases at V and 2 bases at J, with 13 bases in the middle. Germline V gene data show CDR1 as SGHRS and CDR2 as YFSETQ. CDR3 length equals 14 residues. In the PCR, 60 Vbeta and 13 Jbeta primers were used. TCRdb's copy holds only in-frame clones and misses some; the assay was immunoSEQ multiplex PCR. The sample comprises 150,000 to 190,000 clones, around 72% of which are singletons, and under 1.5% rests with the top ten. The record originates from a study of cytomegalovirus exposure and HLA in healthy donors. For the study at large: Early released data had around 88 million unique TCRs, all coming from HLA-typed donors.

Findings and caveats of the study: With later analysis, a missense DCLRE1C variant became linked to TCR beta V- and J-gene trimming. It was assumed in the presence/absence analyses that sequencing depth was roughly uniform across donors.

This TCR was sampled from a man aged 18 to 30 in good health and CMV-seronegative. J is TRBJ2-7 and V is TRBV5-1; weak D call: TRBD2 (5 bases). Sequencing used PBMCs. DNA of the CDR3: TGCGCCAGCAGCGTGAGCGGTGGGGCCTACGAGCAGTACTTC. Its translation: CASSVSGGAYEQYF.